The 30 T cell receptor beta chains presented below share a single source sample, sequenced in a study of cytomegalovirus exposure and HLA in healthy donors. This PCR relied on a set of 60 Vbeta primers and 13 Jbeta primers. Only in-frame clones appear in the TCRdb table, and some are missing; sequencing was by immunoSEQ multiplex PCR. The sample lists around 33,000 clones, more than 85% occurring once. Input material: PBMCs. All receptors derive from a woman aged 18 to 35 in good health and CMV-seronegative.

The chain recombines TRBV6-6 with TRBJ1-1; D gene unclear. Germline V gives CDR1 MNHNY, CDR2 SVGAGI (reference sequence). Trimming removed 3 bases from V and 4 bases from J, with 9 bases in between. This CDR3 is built from 13 residues. CDR3 region: CASSYEEGTEAFF. DNA for the CDR3: TGTGCCAGCAGTTATGAGGAAGGCACTGAAGCTTTCTTT.

This sequence joins TRBV27 and TRBJ2-1; TRBD2 agrees at 8 bases. Germline V lookup: CDR1 MNHEY, CDR2 SMNVEV (reference sequence). CDR3 size: 17 residues. V dropped 5 bases and J dropped 4; count of bases not matched to a gene: 13. The CDR3 bases are TGTGCCAGCAGTCCTCTCTTTACTAGCGGATCTTACAATGAGCAGTTCTTC. Encoded protein: CASSPLFTSGSYNEQFF.

This chain joins TRBV7-2 and TRBJ2-7; 8 bases match TRBD1. The trim removed 4 bases at V and 2 bases at J, leaving 10 bases unmatched. The CDR3 length is 16 residues. Germline-derived CDR1 and CDR2 are SGHTA and FQGNSA. The CDR3 spells CASSSAGGVLPYEQYF. DNA for the CDR3: TGTGCCAGCAGCTCTGCAGGGGGCGTGTTGCCCTACGAGCAGTACTTC.

V is TRBV29-1 and J is TRBJ2-7, with D uncertain. Germline V gives CDR1 SQVTM, CDR2 ANQGSEA. Trimming stripped 6 bases from V and 6 bases from J, with 15 bases between. CDR3 length equals 12 residues. The CDR3 loop is CSVARPPGEQYF. CDR3 DNA: TGCAGCGTCGCCCGCCCCCCAGGCGAGCAGTACTTC.

The gene calls are TRBV4-1 and TRBJ2-7; the match to TRBD2 covers 7 bases. In germline, CDR1 is MGHRA, CDR2 YSYEKL. J gave up 3 bases and V 0 bases, and 8 bases lay outside the gene matches. The CDR3 sequence is 16 residues long. CDR3: CASSQDRGGSDYEQYF. The DNA of the CDR3 is TGCGCCAGCAGCCAAGATAGGGGAGGGAGCGACTACGAGCAGTACTTC.

The J gene is TRBJ2-1, the V gene TRBV10-3; TRBD2 aligns across 13 bases. The CDR3 is made up of 13 amino acids. Germline V gives CDR1 ENHRY, CDR2 SYGVKD. After removal of 6 bases from V and 8 bases from J, the junction contained 1 base not matched to a gene. DNA of the CDR3: TGTGCCATCAGCGGACTAGCGGGAGATGAGCAGTTCTTC. Translation gives CAISGLAGDEQFF.

This clone occurred once. V is TRBV4-2 and J is TRBJ1-2; D not certain. Germline loops: CDR1 LGHNA, CDR2 YNFKEQ. The V gene lost 0 bases and the J gene lost 4 bases, with 9 bases spanning the gap. The CDR3 consists of 14 residues. The CDR3 DNA is TGTGCCAGCAGCCAAGATAGAGGGCTCTATGGCTACACCTTC. It yields the protein CASSQDRGLYGYTF.

This chain links TRBV7-9 with TRBJ2-1, with a weak D call TRBD2 (6 bases). V was clipped by 11 bases and J by 10 bases, with 27 bases between them. The CDR3 is made up of 15 amino acids. Germline V gene sequence: CDR1 SEHNR, CDR2 FQNEAQ (reference sequence). CDR3 sequence: CALMAGNLSLGEQFF. For the CDR3, the DNA is TGTGCCCTCATGGCGGGAAACTTGAGCCTGGGGGAGCAGTTCTTC.

The chain recombines TRBV2 with TRBJ1-1; 7 nucleotides agree with TRBD1. This CDR3 comprises 13 residues. CDR1 and CDR2 (germline): SNHLY, FYNNEI. V trimming: 9 bases; J trimming: 1 base; junction bases outside the gene matches: 5. This CDR3 is CASTGQTNTEAFF. The CDR3 DNA follows: TGTGCCAGTACGGGACAGACGAACACTGAAGCTTTCTTT.

Written as DNA, the CDR3 is TGTGCCAGCCCAGCGGGAGGGGAGGATACGCAGTATTTT. This encodes CASPAGGEDTQYF. This rearrangement joins TRBV7-9 to TRBJ2-3; TRBD2 agrees at 10 bases. In germline, CDR1 is SEHNR, CDR2 FQNEAQ (reference sequence). The CDR3 runs 13 residues. The junction had 5 bases not matched to a gene; V was cut back by 8 bases and J by 6 bases.

This clone was seen a single time. The chain combines TRBV27 with TRBJ1-3; 7 nucleotides agree with TRBD1. CDR1 MNHEY and CDR2 SMNVEV come from the germline V gene (reference sequence). V shed 4 bases, J shed 3 bases, and the junction held 0 bases outside the gene matches. The CDR3 totals 13 residues. CDR3 sequence reads: CASSWTGGNTIYF. The CDR3 bases are TGTGCCAGCAGTTGGACAGGTGGAAACACCATATATTTT.

This clone was seen a single time. The chain employs TRBV19 and TRBJ2-7, with 8 bases that match TRBD1. J was trimmed by 3 bases and V by 7 bases; bases with no gene match: 11. The CDR3 contains 15 residues. Germline V gives CDR1 LNHDA, CDR2 SQIVND (reference sequence). The CDR3 coding sequence is TGTGCCAGTACCACAGAGGCAGGGGGCTACTACGAGCAGTACTTC. It codes for CASTTEAGGYYEQYF.

This rearrangement joins TRBV7-9 to TRBJ2-3; 9 nucleotides match TRBD2. CDR3 length: 15 residues. The V gene's germline CDR1 is SEHNR and CDR2 FQNEAQ (reference sequence). DNA for the CDR3: TGTTGCAGCAGCTTTAGGCGGGAGGGTACAGATACGCAGTATTTT. This gives the protein CCSSFRREGTDTQYF.

This rearrangement joins TRBV6-1 to TRBJ1-5; no clear D gene. The V end lost 0 bases, the J end lost 7 bases, and 7 bases lay between the germline ends. Germline values: CDR1 MNHNS, CDR2 SASEGT. The CDR3 has 13 residues. Written as DNA, the CDR3 is TGTGCCAGCAGTGAAGCTGTCCAGCAGCCCCAGCATTTT. Translated: CASSEAVQQPQHF.

The V call is TRBV5-6, the J call TRBJ1-4; no clear D gene. Germline loops: CDR1 SGHDT, CDR2 YYEEEE. The CDR3 is 14 residues long. Trimming shortened V by 0 bases and J by 8 bases, and 11 bases separated the two germline ends. The chain's CDR3 is CASSLAGNREKLFF. The CDR3 DNA reads TGTGCCAGCAGCTTGGCCGGTAACCGGGAAAAACTGTTTTTT.

The V gene is TRBV5-1, the J gene TRBJ2-3, with 11 bases fitting TRBD2. V dropped 0 bases and J dropped 0; count of bases not matched to a gene: 6. This CDR3 has 18 amino acids. In germline, CDR1 is SGHRS, CDR2 YFSETQ. CDR3 DNA sequence: TGCGCCAGCAGCTTGGATCCTAGCGGGAGGCCTAGCACAGATACGCAGTATTTT. Encoded protein: CASSLDPSGRPSTDTQYF.

This clone was observed once. The chain recombines TRBV7-9 with TRBJ1-4; 11 positions agree with TRBD1. The CDR3 is 14 residues long. The V and J ends lost 5 bases and 7 bases, in that order; junction bases with no gene match: 3. Germline V gene lookup returns CDR1 SEHNR and CDR2 FQNEAQ (reference sequence). The CDR3 region is CASSQGQGGEKLFF. The CDR3 region has the DNA TGTGCCAGCAGCCAGGGACAGGGGGGTGAAAAACTGTTTTTT.

This chain uses TRBV25-1 with TRBJ2-7, with TRBD1 identical over 8 bases. Trimming removed 4 bases from V and 3 bases from J; junction bases left unmatched: 8. The CDR3 consists of 15 residues. Germline CDR1 and CDR2: MGHDK and SYGVNS. The CDR3 sequence: CASSVRTGTGYEQYF. DNA for the CDR3: TGTGCCAGCAGTGTAAGGACAGGGACGGGCTACGAGCAGTACTTC.

The rearrangement links TRBV30 to TRBJ2-1, with TRBD1 identical over 8 bases. The J segment lost 5 bases and the V segment lost 2 bases, leaving 14 bases of the junction unmatched. Germline-derived CDR1 and CDR2 are GTSNPN and SVGIG (reference sequence). The CDR3 is made up of 17 amino acids. The CDR3 nucleotides are TGTGCCTGGAGTATGGGGACAGGTTGGTCAGATCACAATGAGCAGTTCTTC. It codes for CAWSMGTGWSDHNEQFF.

This sequence joins TRBV19 and TRBJ2-2; 14 nucleotides line up with TRBD2. From germline, CDR1 is LNHDA and CDR2 SQIVND (reference sequence). V was clipped by 5 bases and J by 5 bases; unmatched bases: 4. This CDR3 is 16 amino acids long. CDR3 nucleotides: TGTGCCAGTAGTCCACGGACTAGCGGGAGGACCGGGGAGCTGTTTTTT. Encoded protein: CASSPRTSGRTGELFF.

The chain uses TRBV28 and TRBJ2-1; possible D gene TRBD1, 6 bases. The V end lost 4 bases, the J end lost 5 bases, and 15 bases lay between the germline ends. This CDR3 has 15 residues. Germline assignment: CDR1 MDHEN and CDR2 SYDVKM. This CDR3 reads CASSSNARGNNEQFF. The CDR3 DNA is TGTGCCAGCAGTTCAAACGCTAGGGGGAACAATGAGCAGTTCTTC.

DNA for the CDR3: TGTGCCAGTAGTATAGACGGAAGGGGGGGCAGGGCCAAAAACATTCAGTACTTC. It translates to CASSIDGRGGRAKNIQYF. This chain uses TRBV19 with TRBJ2-4; D is possibly TRBD2 (7 bases). The CDR3 loop spans 18 amino acids. Trimming shortened V by 0 bases and J by 1 base, and 16 bases separated the two germline ends. Germline V gene data show CDR1 as LNHDA and CDR2 as SQIVND (reference sequence).

The rearrangement links TRBV28 to TRBJ1-2; 9 bases agree with TRBD1. Looked up from germline, CDR1 is MDHEN and CDR2 is SYDVKM. The J segment lost 2 bases and the V segment lost 4 bases, leaving 5 bases of the junction unmatched. The CDR3 contains 15 residues. Here the CDR3 DNA reads TGTGCCAGCAGTTCTCCCGGGACAGGGAACTATGGCTACACCTTC. Its protein is CASSSPGTGNYGYTF.

The chain carries TRBV11-2 and TRBJ1-5, with a weak D call TRBD1 (5 bases). V lost 1 base to trimming and J lost 0 bases, with 13 bases between them. The germline CDR1 and CDR2 sequences are SGHAT and FQNNGV. The CDR3 loop spans 17 amino acids. CDR3 in amino acids: CASSLGDRVYSNQPQHF. The CDR3 bases are TGTGCCAGCAGCTTAGGAGACAGAGTTTATAGCAATCAGCCCCAGCATTTT.

The genes are TRBV18 and TRBJ1-1; possibly TRBD1 for D (6 bases). V was shortened by 0 bases and J by 4 bases, with 15 bases between the two germline ends. Germline V gene sequence: CDR1 KGHSH, CDR2 LQKENI. This CDR3 region has 16 residues. Here the CDR3 DNA reads TGTGCCAGCTCACCACCGAGGGGGGGATCGGGCACTGAAGCTTTCTTT. Translated: CASSPPRGGSGTEAFF.

The gene calls are TRBV9 and TRBJ1-5, with 7 bases matching TRBD1. Germline lookup yields CDR1 SGDLS and CDR2 YYNGEE. V was pared by 5 bases and J by 0 bases, with 5 bases of the junction left unmatched. The CDR3 is made up of 15 amino acids. The CDR3 region has the DNA TGTGCCAGCAGTCCGGGACAGATTAGCAATCAGCCCCAGCATTTT. Amino acids: CASSPGQISNQPQHF.

J is TRBJ2-3 and V is TRBV6-1; D may be TRBD1 (5 bases). The CDR3 runs 13 residues. Germline V lookup: CDR1 MNHNS, CDR2 SASEGT. Trimming pared 7 bases from V and 2 bases from J, leaving 10 bases between. The CDR3 spells CASIRQITDTQYF. The DNA of the CDR3 is TGTGCCAGCATACGACAGATCACAGATACGCAGTATTTT.

The J gene is TRBJ2-3, the V gene TRBV11-2; 12 bases are a match to TRBD2. J lost 3 bases, V lost 4 bases, and 11 bases had no gene match. Germline loops: CDR1 SGHAT, CDR2 FQNNGV. There are 18 residues in the CDR3. CDR3 in amino acids: CASSSSRTSGTQTDTQYF. CDR3 sequence (DNA): TGTGCCAGCAGCTCCTCCCGGACTAGCGGGACACAGACAGATACGCAGTATTTT.

The rearrangement uses TRBV27 and TRBJ1-4; 7 nucleotides line up with TRBD1. The CDR3 has 15 amino acids. With 5 bases clipped from V and 2 bases from J, the junction kept 5 bases outside the gene matches. CDR1 is MNHEY and CDR2 is SMNVEV in the germline V gene (reference sequence). CDR3 residues: CASSIPTGTNEKLFF. The CDR3 coding sequence is TGTGCCAGCAGTATACCGACAGGGACTAATGAAAAACTGTTTTTT.

The chain uses TRBV14 and TRBJ1-2; D might be TRBD1 (5 bases). The CDR3 runs 15 residues. Trimming left V 4 bases short and J 0 bases short, with 12 bases between. Germline V gives CDR1 SGHDN, CDR2 FVKESK. Here the CDR3 DNA reads TGTGCCAGCAGCCCGGGGCGGGGAGCTAACTATGGCTACACCTTC. The encoded protein is CASSPGRGANYGYTF. The full variable domain, with the rest looked up from reference TRBV14 and TRBJ1-2, is EAGVTQFPSHSVIEKGQTVTLRCDPISGHDNLYWYRRVMGKEIKFLLHFVKESKQDESGMPNNRFLAERTGGTYSTLKVQPAELEDSGVYFCASSPGRGANYGYTFGSGTRLTVV.